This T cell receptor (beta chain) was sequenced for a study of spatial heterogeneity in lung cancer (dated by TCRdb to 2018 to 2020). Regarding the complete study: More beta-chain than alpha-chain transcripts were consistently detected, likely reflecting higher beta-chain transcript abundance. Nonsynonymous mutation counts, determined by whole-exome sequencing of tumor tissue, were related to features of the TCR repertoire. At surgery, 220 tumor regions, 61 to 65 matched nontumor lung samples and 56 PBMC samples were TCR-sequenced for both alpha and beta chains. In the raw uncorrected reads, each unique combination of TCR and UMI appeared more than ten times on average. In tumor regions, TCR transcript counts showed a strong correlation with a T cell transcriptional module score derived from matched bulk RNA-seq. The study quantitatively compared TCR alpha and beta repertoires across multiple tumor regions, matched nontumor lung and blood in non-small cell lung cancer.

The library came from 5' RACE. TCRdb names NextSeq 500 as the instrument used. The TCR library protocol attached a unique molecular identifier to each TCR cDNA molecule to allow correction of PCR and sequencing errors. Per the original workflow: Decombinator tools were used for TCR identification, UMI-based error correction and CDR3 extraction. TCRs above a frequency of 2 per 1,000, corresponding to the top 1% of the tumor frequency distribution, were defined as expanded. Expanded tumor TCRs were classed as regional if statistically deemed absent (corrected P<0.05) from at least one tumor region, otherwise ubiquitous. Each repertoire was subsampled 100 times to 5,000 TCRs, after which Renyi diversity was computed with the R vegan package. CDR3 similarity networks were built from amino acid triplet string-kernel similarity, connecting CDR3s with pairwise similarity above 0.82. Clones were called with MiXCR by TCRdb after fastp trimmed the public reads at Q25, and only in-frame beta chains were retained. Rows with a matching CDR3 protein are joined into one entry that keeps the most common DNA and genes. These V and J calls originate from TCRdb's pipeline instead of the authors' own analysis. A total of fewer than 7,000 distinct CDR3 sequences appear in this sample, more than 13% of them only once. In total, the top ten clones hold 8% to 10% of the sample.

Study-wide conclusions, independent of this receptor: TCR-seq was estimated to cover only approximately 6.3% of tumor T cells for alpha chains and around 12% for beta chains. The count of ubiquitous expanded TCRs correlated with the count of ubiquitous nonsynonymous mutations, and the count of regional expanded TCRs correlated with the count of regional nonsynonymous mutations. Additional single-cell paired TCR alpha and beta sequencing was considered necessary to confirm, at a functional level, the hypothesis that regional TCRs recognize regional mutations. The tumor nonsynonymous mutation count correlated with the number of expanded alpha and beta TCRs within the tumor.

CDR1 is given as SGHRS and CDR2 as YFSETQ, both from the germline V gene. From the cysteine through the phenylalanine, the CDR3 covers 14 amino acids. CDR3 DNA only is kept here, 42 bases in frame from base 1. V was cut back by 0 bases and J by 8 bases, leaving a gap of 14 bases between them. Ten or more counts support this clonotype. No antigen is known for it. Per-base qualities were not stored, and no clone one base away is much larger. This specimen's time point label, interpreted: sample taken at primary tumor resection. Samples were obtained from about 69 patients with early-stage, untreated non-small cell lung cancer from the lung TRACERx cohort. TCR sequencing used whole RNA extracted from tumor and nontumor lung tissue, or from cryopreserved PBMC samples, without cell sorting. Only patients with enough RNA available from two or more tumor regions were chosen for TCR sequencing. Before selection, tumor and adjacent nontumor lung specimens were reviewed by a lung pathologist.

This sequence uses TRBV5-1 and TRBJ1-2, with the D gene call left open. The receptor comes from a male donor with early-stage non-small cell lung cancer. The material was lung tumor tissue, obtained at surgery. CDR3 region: CASSLGTIETGYTF. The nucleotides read TGCGCCAGCAGCTTGGGCACAATTGAGACCGGCTACACCTTC.